This record looks at one T cell receptor (beta chain) sequence and its context. Its target is not known. Primed by a sample-barcoded 5' primer and a J-beta primer mix, a second PCR proceeded for 7 to 11 cycles. TCRdb used MiXCR to reprocess the 5' RACE reads, holding one entry per CDR3 protein. The table records roughly 800,000 distinct CDR3 sequences, 55% to 70% of them present only once. Isolation per sample recovered at least 6 million PBMCs. The CDR3 contains 12 residues. Trimming left V 5 bases short and J 15 bases short, with 17 bases between. Germline V lookup: CDR1 SGHTA, CDR2 FQGNSA. This specimen comes from a study of blood T cells in healthy people across ages. Whole-study results and caveats: Long-lived donors carried more naive CD4+ cells and greater diversity than aged donors.

This chain uses TRBV7-2 with TRBJ2-1; no reliable D call. The sequenced sample was blood. The clonotype was recovered from a man aged 25 to 40 in good health. The CDR3 sequence is CASSPDRSERFF. DNA of the CDR3: TGTGCCAGCAGCCCAGACCGATCCGAGAGGTTCTTC.